The T cell receptor (beta chain) under discussion was sequenced for a study of human T cells and chemical hapten exposure. This clonotype has at least ten counts. Unfractionated whole blood served as the source for total RNA extraction. CDR1 and CDR2 from the germline V gene are DFQATT and SNEGSKA (reference sequence). The CDR3 sequence is 15 residues long. Trimming shortened V by 6 bases and J by 0 bases, and 17 bases separated the two germline ends. From the 5' RACE reads, TCRdb called clonotypes with MiXCR, one entry per CDR3 protein. The table records about 140,000 distinct CDR3 sequences, about 4.3% of them present only once.

The genes are TRBV20-1 and TRBJ1-2; no reliable D call. This TCR was sampled from a female donor in good health. The CDR3 DNA reads as TGCAGTGCACCAACGGCACGGATCACTAACTATGGCTACACCTTC. This translates into CSAPTARITNYGYTF.